Sequencing of this T cell receptor (beta chain) was carried out in a study of identical twins. Study-wide results and caveats: Out-of-frame alpha sequences shared by twins were enriched for low generation probability. One should note that invariant MAIT and iNKT cells could partly confound zero-insertion analyses. Models came in too low on out-of-frame TCR alpha sharing in monozygotic twins. Twins shared beta out-of-frame sequences in excess, but this excess was weaker.

One entry per CDR3 protein results from TCRdb running MiXCR on the 5' RACE reads. This table has about 390,000 distinct CDR3 sequences, around 9% appearing once. This clonotype was counted many times. Antigen: not known. The junction differs from germline at one of its ends, possibly a read error. Germline V gene sequence: CDR1 MDHEN, CDR2 SYDVKM. The CDR3 loop spans 13 amino acids. This receptor was identified in a woman between 50 and 59 years old in good health. The chain is built from TRBV28 and TRBJ1-1; D is unclear. Sequencing was carried out using naive T cells sorted from blood. The CDR3, as DNA: TGTGCCAGCAGCCAACTGGTGAAGACTGAAGCTTTCTTT. Amino acids: CASSQLVKTEAFF.